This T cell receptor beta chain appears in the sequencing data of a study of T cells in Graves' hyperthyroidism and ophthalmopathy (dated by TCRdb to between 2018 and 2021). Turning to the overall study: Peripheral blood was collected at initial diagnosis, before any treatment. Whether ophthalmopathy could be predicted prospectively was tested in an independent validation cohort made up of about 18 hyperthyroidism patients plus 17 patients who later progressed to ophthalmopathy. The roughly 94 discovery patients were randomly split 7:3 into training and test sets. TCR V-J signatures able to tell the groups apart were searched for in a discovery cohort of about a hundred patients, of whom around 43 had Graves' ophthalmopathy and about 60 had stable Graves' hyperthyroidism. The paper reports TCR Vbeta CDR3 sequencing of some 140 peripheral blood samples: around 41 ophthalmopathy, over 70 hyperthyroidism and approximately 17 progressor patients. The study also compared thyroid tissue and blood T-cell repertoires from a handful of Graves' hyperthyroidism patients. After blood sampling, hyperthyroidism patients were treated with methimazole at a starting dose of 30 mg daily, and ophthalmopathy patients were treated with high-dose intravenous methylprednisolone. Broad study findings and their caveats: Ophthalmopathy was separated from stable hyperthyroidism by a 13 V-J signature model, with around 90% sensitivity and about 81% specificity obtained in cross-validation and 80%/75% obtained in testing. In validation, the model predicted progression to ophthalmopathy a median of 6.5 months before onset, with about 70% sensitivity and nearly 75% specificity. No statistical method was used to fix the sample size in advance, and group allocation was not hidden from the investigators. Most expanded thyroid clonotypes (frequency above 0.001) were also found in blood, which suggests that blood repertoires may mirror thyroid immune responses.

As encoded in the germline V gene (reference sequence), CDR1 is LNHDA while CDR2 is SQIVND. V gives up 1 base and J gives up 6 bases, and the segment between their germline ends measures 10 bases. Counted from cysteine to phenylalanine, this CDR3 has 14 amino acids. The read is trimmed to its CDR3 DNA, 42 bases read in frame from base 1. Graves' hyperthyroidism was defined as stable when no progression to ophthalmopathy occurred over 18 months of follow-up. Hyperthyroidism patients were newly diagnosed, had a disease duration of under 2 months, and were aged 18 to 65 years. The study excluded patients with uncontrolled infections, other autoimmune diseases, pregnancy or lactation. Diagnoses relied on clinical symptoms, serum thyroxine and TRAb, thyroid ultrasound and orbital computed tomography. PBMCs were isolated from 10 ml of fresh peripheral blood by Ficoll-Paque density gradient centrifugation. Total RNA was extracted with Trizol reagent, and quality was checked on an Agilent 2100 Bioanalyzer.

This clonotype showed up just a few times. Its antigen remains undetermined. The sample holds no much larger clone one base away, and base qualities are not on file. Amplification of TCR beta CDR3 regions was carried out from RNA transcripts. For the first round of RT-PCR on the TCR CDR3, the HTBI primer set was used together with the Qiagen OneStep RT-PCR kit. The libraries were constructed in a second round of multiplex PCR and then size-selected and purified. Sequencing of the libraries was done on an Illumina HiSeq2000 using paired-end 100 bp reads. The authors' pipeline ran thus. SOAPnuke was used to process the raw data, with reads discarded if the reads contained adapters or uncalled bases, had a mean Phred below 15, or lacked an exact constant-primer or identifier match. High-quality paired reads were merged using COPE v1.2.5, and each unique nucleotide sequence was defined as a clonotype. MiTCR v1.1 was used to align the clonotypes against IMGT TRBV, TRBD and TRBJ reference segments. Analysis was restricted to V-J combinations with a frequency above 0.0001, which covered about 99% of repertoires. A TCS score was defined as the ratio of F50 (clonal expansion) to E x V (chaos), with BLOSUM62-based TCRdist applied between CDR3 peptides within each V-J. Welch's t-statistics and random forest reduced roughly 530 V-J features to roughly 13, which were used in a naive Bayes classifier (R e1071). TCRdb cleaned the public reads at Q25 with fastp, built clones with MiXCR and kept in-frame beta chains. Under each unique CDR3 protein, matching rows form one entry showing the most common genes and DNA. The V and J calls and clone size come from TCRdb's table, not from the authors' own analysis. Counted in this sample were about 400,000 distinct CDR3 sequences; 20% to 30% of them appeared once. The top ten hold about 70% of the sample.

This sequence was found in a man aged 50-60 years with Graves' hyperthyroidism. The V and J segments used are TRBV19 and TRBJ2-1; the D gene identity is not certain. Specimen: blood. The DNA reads TGTGCCAGTAGTATAGTGCACCATCCCAATGAGCAGTTCTTC. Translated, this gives CASSIVHHPNEQFF. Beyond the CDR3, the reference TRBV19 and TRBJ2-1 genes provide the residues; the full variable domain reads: DGGITQSPKYLFRKEGQNVTLSCEQNLNHDAMYWYRQDPGQGLRLIYYSQIVNDFQKGDIAEGYSVSREKKESFPLTVTSAQKNPTAFYLCASSIVHHPNEQFFGPGTRLTVL.